These T cell receptor beta chains were read from a single sample in a study of response to subunit inactivated influenza vaccine. MiXCR, run by TCRdb on the RT-PCR reads, gives a single entry per CDR3 protein. The sample yields under 200,000 distinct CDR3 sequences, about a tenth seen once. The sequences come from non-naive T cells sorted from PBMCs, collected roughly 47 days after vaccination. Source of these receptors: a man aged 50 or older who received an inactivated influenza vaccine. Both conserved end residues are part of each CDR3. A D gene is named only where the DNA matches it firmly.

CDR3 protein: CASSLGGDVGETQYF; J gene: TRBJ2-5; V gene: TRBV5-1; D gene: NA
CDR3 protein: CASRNRTPGNQPQHF; J gene: TRBJ1-5; V gene: TRBV6-2/TRBV6-3; D gene: NA
CDR3 protein: CASSTRTSASYNEQFF; J gene: TRBJ2-1; V gene: TRBV11-1; D gene: TRBD2
CDR3 protein: CASSYRGQNTGELFF; J gene: TRBJ2-2; V gene: TRBV6-5; D gene: NA
CDR3 protein: CSARGEGLVEKLFF; J gene: TRBJ1-4; V gene: TRBV20-1; D gene: NA
CDR3 protein: CASSFGRGSLKQYF; J gene: TRBJ2-7; V gene: TRBV12-3/TRBV12-4; D gene: TRBD2
CDR3 protein: CASSRSGINYGYTF; J gene: TRBJ1-2; V gene: TRBV27; D gene: NA
CDR3 protein: CSVEVPTGYGEQFF; J gene: TRBJ2-1; V gene: TRBV29-1; D gene: NA
CDR3 protein: CASSLERTSGDTGELFF; J gene: TRBJ2-2; V gene: TRBV11-3; D gene: TRBD2
CDR3 protein: CASSHEGTLAKNIQFF; J gene: NA; V gene: TRBV3-1; D gene: NA